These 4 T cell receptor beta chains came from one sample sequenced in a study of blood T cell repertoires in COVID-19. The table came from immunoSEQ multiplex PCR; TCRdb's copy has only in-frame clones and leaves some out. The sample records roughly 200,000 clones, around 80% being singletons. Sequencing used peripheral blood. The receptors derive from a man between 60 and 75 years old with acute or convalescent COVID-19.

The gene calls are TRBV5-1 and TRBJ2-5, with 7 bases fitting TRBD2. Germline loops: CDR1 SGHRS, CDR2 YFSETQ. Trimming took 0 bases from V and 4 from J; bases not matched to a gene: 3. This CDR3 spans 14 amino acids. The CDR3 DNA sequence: TGCGCCAGCAGCTTGGGGCGCGGGAGAGAGACCCAGTACTTC. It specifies CASSLGRGRETQYF.

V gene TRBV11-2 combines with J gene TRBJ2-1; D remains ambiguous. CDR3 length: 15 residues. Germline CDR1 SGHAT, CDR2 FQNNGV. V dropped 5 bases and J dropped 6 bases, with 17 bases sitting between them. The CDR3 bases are TGTGCCAGCAGCCCCCACTATATAGCTTCCAATGAGCAGTTCTTC. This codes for CASSPHYIASNEQFF. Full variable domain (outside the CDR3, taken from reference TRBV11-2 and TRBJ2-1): EAGVAQSPRYKIIEKRQSVAFWCNPISGHATLYWYQQILGQGPKLLIQFQNNGVVDDSQLPKDRFSAERLKGVDSTLKIQPAKLEDSAVYLCASSPHYIASNEQFFGPGTRLTVL.

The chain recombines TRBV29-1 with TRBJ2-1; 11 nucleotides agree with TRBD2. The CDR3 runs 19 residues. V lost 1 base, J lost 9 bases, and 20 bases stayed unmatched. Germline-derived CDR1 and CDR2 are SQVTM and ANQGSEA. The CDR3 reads CSVEGSRNSGRAVIGEQFF. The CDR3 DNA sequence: TGCAGCGTTGAAGGGTCCCGCAATAGCGGGAGGGCCGTGATTGGTGAGCAGTTCTTC.

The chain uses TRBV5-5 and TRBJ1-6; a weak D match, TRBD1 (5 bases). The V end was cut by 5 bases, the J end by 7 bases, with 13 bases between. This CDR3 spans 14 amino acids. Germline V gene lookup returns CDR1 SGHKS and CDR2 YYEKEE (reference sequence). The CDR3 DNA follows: TGTGCCAGCAGGACACAGGCTTACAATTCACCCCTCCACTTT. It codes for CASRTQAYNSPLHF.